This T cell receptor beta chain was profiled in a study of cytomegalovirus exposure and HLA in healthy donors. Trimming at V came to 0 bases and at J to 4 bases, leaving 6 bases not matched to a gene. The CDR3 sequence is 15 residues long. In germline, CDR1 is SGDLS, CDR2 YYNGEE. For this clone: What it binds is unknown.

Study-level findings and limits: Cytomegalovirus status was reportedly diagnosed by the classifier with high specificity and sensitivity. Most TCR sequences showed up rarely, but some public TCRs showed up in many donors.

The protocol was immunoSEQ multiplex PCR, while the TCRdb copy is restricted to in-frame clones and leaves out a portion. Of about 150,000 clones in the sample, about 87% are singletons; the top ten hold 4.5% to 5.5%. The receptor's source is a man aged 18 to 30 in good health and CMV-seropositive. The chain carries TRBV9 and TRBJ1-2; 7 bases align to TRBD1. Sequencing was carried out using PBMCs. CDR3 protein: CASSVGQGSPYGYTF. CDR3 in DNA: TGTGCCAGCAGCGTAGGACAGGGAAGTCCCTATGGCTACACCTTC.